The subject of this entry is one T cell receptor (beta chain). The antigen remains unidentified. The data belong to a study of T cells expressing NK-cell markers. Study at large: Researchers got TCR beta repertoires out of sorted CD3+CD56+NKG2C+, CD3+CD56+NKG2C- and CD3+CD56-NKG2C+ T cells. Overall study findings and caveats: For a few donors, these clonotypes were likewise the leading ones in the CD3+CD56-NKG2C+ fraction.

The germline CDR1 and CDR2 sequences are LGHNA and YNFKEQ. The CDR3 spans 18 residues. TCRdb reanalyzed the 5' RACE reads and collapses them to one entry per CDR3 protein, without DNA. The listing contains about 380,000 distinct CDR3 sequences. Sequencing was carried out using blood T cells: a sorted CD56 or NKG2C T cell subset, CD4+ or CD8+ T cells, or bulk PBMC T cells (not recorded which). The rearrangement joins TRBV4-2 to TRBJ2-3; TCRdb picks TRBD2, but there is no DNA to check that call. The source of this sequence is a man between 18 and 69 years old in good health. CDR3 residues: CASSAPSRLAGPTDTQYF.